A single sample is the source of the 17 T cell receptor beta chains below, sequenced in a study of T-cell reconstitution after alpha-beta-depleted transplantation in children. Researchers prepared the TCRbeta library using unique molecular identifiers, the study reports. TCRdb fed the PCR reads into MiXCR, producing one record per CDR3 protein. The sample has roughly 180,000 distinct CDR3 sequences, 13% to 15% seen once. The starting material was PBMCs from the stem cell graft donor, obtained from the stem cell graft. The source of these receptors is a human donor who donated a stem cell graft to a child with acute lymphoblastic leukemia.

The rearrangement links TRBV12-3 or TRBV12-4 to TRBJ2-1; no firm D call. With 6 bases removed from V and 6 bases from J, the gap between germline ends came to 12 bases. The length of the CDR3 is 13 residues. The CDR3: CASSRNFVNEQFF. The CDR3 DNA reads as TGTGCCAGCAGCCGGAACTTCGTCAATGAGCAGTTCTTC.

This clonotype was detected ten times or more. The chain is built from TRBV5-1 and TRBJ2-2; weak D call: TRBD1 (6 bases). Trimming shortened V by 6 bases and J by 0 bases, and 9 bases separated the two germline ends. CDR3 length: 14 residues. Germline V gives CDR1 SGHRS, CDR2 YFSETQ. CDR3 sequence: CASTQGTNTGELFF. The CDR3 DNA follows: TGCGCCAGCACTCAGGGGACGAACACCGGGGAGCTGTTTTTT. The full variable domain, in which reference TRBV5-1 and TRBJ2-2 provide the parts outside the CDR3, is KAGVTQTPRYLIKTRGQQVTLSCSPISGHRSVSWYQQTPGQGLQFLFEYFSETQRNKGNFPGRFSGRQFSNSRSEMNVSTLELGDSALYLCASTQGTNTGELFFGEGSRLTVL.

This clonotype was observed many times. V is TRBV3-1 and J is TRBJ1-4; maybe TRBD1 (6 bases). The CDR3 runs 17 residues. The ends were cut back, 1 base at V and 3 bases at J, with 15 bases in the middle. Looked up from germline, CDR1 is LGHDT and CDR2 is YNNKEL (reference sequence). CDR3 in DNA: TGTGCCAGCAGCCAAGGTTACAGGGAGGGAGCTAATGAAAAACTGTTTTTT. Amino acids: CASSQGYREGANEKLFF.

This clonotype was picked up many times. V usage is TRBV6-5 and J usage is TRBJ2-1; D might be TRBD1 (5 bases). The germline V gene encodes CDR1 MNHEY and CDR2 SVGAGI. This CDR3 has 15 residues. V was clipped by 4 bases and J by 0 bases, with 10 bases between them. CDR3 in DNA: TGTGCCAGCAGTTGGGGCGGCCTCTCCTACAATGAGCAGTTCTTC. The encoded protein is CASSWGGLSYNEQFF.

This clonotype was detected many times. The V gene is TRBV5-1, the J gene TRBJ2-7; 11 bases fit TRBD1. After removal of 4 bases from V and 5 bases from J, the junction contained 5 bases not matched to a gene. The CDR3 has 14 amino acids. From germline, CDR1 is SGHRS and CDR2 YFSETQ. This CDR3 is CASSIGQGADEQYF. The CDR3 nucleotides are TGCGCCAGCAGCATAGGACAGGGGGCGGACGAGCAGTACTTC. The whole variable domain, filled in from reference TRBV5-1 and TRBJ2-7, reads KAGVTQTPRYLIKTRGQQVTLSCSPISGHRSVSWYQQTPGQGLQFLFEYFSETQRNKGNFPGRFSGRQFSNSRSEMNVSTLELGDSALYLCASSIGQGADEQYFGPGTRLTVT.

Ten or more counts support this clonotype. The genes are TRBV29-1 and TRBJ2-4, with D perhaps TRBD1 or TRBD2 (5 bases each). Germline CDR1 is SQVTM and CDR2 is ANQGSEA. The V and J ends lost 2 bases and 0 bases respectively, with 20 bases between them. The CDR3 loop spans 18 amino acids. In DNA, the CDR3 is TGCAGCGTTGAATTTCCAGGGACGAATTATTTAGCCAAAAACATTCAGTACTTC. This codes for CSVEFPGTNYLAKNIQYF. The whole variable domain, filled in from reference TRBV29-1 and TRBJ2-4, reads SAVISQKPSRDICQRGTSLTIQCQVDSQVTMMFWYRQQPGQSLTLIATANQGSEATYESGFVIDKFPISRPNLTFSTLTVSNMSPEDSSIYLCSVEFPGTNYLAKNIQYFGAGTRLSVL.

In its sample, this clonotype was seen many times. This chain links TRBV5-1 with TRBJ1-4; 7 nucleotides line up with TRBD1. CDR1 and CDR2 from the germline V gene are SGHRS and YFSETQ. The J segment lost 4 bases and the V segment lost 1 base, leaving 7 bases of the junction unmatched. This CDR3 contains 16 residues. The CDR3 sequence is CASSLLAGQINEKLFF. In DNA, the CDR3 is TGCGCCAGCAGCTTGTTAGCGGGACAGATTAATGAAAAACTGTTTTTT. Supplemented by reference TRBV5-1 and TRBJ1-4, the full variable domain reads KAGVTQTPRYLIKTRGQQVTLSCSPISGHRSVSWYQQTPGQGLQFLFEYFSETQRNKGNFPGRFSGRQFSNSRSEMNVSTLELGDSALYLCASSLLAGQINEKLFFGSGTQLSVL.

Only a few counts were recorded for this clonotype. The rearrangement links TRBV6-1 to TRBJ1-5; unclear D gene. CDR3 size: 18 residues. With 0 bases removed from V and 0 bases from J, the gap between germline ends came to 15 bases. Germline CDR1 MNHNS, CDR2 SASEGT. In DNA, the CDR3 is TGTGCCAGCAGTGAAGCCGATGGAACGTTTTATAGCAATCAGCCCCAGCATTTT. This sequence encodes CASSEADGTFYSNQPQHF.

The V gene is TRBV25-1, the J gene TRBJ2-1, with D perhaps given as TRBD1 or TRBD2 (5 bases each). This CDR3 region has 21 residues. Germline CDR1 reads MGHDK; CDR2 reads SYGVNS. The ends were cut back, 2 bases at V and 0 bases at J, with 26 bases in the middle. CDR3 region: CASSEPKSGRRPPSSYNEQFF. The CDR3 DNA follows: TGTGCCAGCAGTGAACCGAAATCAGGGAGACGACCTCCCAGCTCCTACAATGAGCAGTTCTTC.

The sample holds many counts of this clonotype. V is TRBV29-1 and J is TRBJ2-7, with TRBD2 matching 8 bases. The CDR3 contains 13 residues. Per the germline V gene, CDR1 is SQVTM and CDR2 is ANQGSEA. Losses at the gene ends were 6 bases for V and 7 bases for J; bases not matched to a gene: 11. This CDR3 reads CSVMTSDYGEQYF. CDR3 nucleotide sequence: TGCAGCGTGATGACTAGCGATTACGGGGAGCAGTACTTC.

This clonotype was counted at least ten times. The V gene is TRBV7-9, the J gene TRBJ1-3; unclear D gene. Trimming took 7 bases from V and 0 from J, leaving 7 bases between them. The CDR3 extends over 13 amino acids. The germline V gene has CDR1 SEHNR and CDR2 FQNEAQ (reference sequence). DNA of the CDR3: TGTGCCAGCACCACAAACTCTGGAAACACCATATATTTT. Residues: CASTTNSGNTIYF.

There are a few counts of this clonotype. The V and J genes are TRBV11-1 and TRBJ2-1, with 9 bases matching TRBD2. V trimming: 1 base; J trimming: 4 bases; junction bases outside the gene matches: 17. The CDR3 consists of 20 residues. Germline assignment: CDR1 SGHAT and CDR2 FQDESV (reference sequence). The CDR3 DNA reads as TGTGCCAGCAGCTTAGAAAAGGGCGCTAAGAGTACTAGCGGGTACAATGAGCAGTTCTTC. This encodes CASSLEKGAKSTSGYNEQFF.

The V and J genes are TRBV20-1 and TRBJ1-1, with 7 positions matching TRBD1. In germline, CDR1 is DFQATT, CDR2 SNEGSKA (reference sequence). The CDR3 covers 15 residues. The V segment lost 6 bases and the J segment 1 base; nucleotides outside the gene matches: 11. CDR3 coding DNA: TGCAGTGCCAGGGGGGGGTTGAGGGGGAACACTGAAGCTTTCTTT. The encoded protein is CSARGGLRGNTEAFF.

On this clonotype: A much larger clone is a single base away; this may be a read error. This chain links TRBV20-1 with TRBJ2-3; 9 bases are a match to TRBD2. Germline V gene data show CDR1 as DFQATT and CDR2 as SNEGSKA (reference sequence). The CDR3 totals 14 residues. The CDR3 sequence: CSASSGTSTDTHYF. The CDR3 coding sequence is TGCAGTGCTAGTAGCGGGACTAGCACAGATACGCATTATTTT.

A few counts support this clonotype. The chain recombines TRBV20-1 with TRBJ1-1; 10 nucleotides line up with TRBD1. Trimming cost V 3 bases and J 4 bases; bases outside gene matches: 8. The V gene's germline CDR1 is DFQATT and CDR2 SNEGSKA (reference sequence). The CDR3 is made up of 15 amino acids. Written as DNA, the CDR3 is TGCAGTGCTAGGGGCGTGGGACAGGGGATCACTGAAGCTTTCTTT. This codes for CSARGVGQGITEAFF.

Ten or more counts support this clonotype. This sequence joins TRBV12-3 or TRBV12-4 and TRBJ2-7, with 9 positions matching TRBD1. Unmatched junction bases numbered 9, after V lost 4 bases and J lost 5 bases. The CDR3 sequence is 15 residues long. The CDR3 sequence: CASSSPGTGSHEQYF. Written as DNA, the CDR3 is TGTGCCAGCAGTTCCCCCGGGACAGGGTCCCACGAGCAGTACTTC.

This clonotype was seen ten or more times. The chain links TRBV6-1 to TRBJ2-7; D is perhaps TRBD1 or TRBD2 (6 bases each). CDR1 MNHNS and CDR2 SASEGT come from the germline V gene. V was clipped by 5 bases and J by 0 bases, with 17 bases between them. The CDR3 spans 16 residues. CDR3 sequence (DNA): TGTGCCAGCAGTCCCCCTCGGGGGCAGAGCTCCTACGAGCAGTACTTC. Its translation: CASSPPRGQSSYEQYF.